This TCR beta chain was identified during a study of blood T cells in healthy people across ages. Germline lookup yields CDR1 MNHEY and CDR2 SVGEGT. This CDR3 has 15 amino acids. The V segment lost 2 bases and the J segment 2 bases; nucleotides outside the gene matches: 0. This clonotype was found many times. A second about 7 to 12 cycle PCR used barcoded and J-beta primers. TCRdb processed the 5' RACE reads anew with MiXCR; each CDR3 protein has one entry. This sample carries 1.5 million to 2 million distinct CDR3 sequences, 28% of them seen once, and the ten largest clones take roughly 8%. V and J are TRBV6-2 or TRBV6-3 and TRBJ2-6, with 7 bases aligning to TRBD1. Sequencing input: blood. This TCR derives from a woman aged 30 to 39 in good health. CDR3 DNA sequence: TGTGCCAGCAGTTACGACAGGGCTGGGGCCAACGTCCTGACTTTC. Its translation is CASSYDRAGANVLTF.